This is a list of T cell receptor beta chains from one sample in a study of metastatic and nonmetastatic thyroid tumors. TCRdb re-called the PCR reads via MiXCR. The sample shows 8,000 to 8,500 clones, about 45% of them seen only once. Sample: tumor tissue. Receptors originate from a male donor with papillary thyroid cancer or a benign thyroid nodule (not recorded which). Some clones in this sample may be carry-over from other donors' samples. CDR3s include the opening cysteine and the closing phenylalanine or tryptophan. The D gene is left open where the match is weak. Clone size is shown for a subset of rows, as once, few, many or a class of expanded clone.

TGTGCCACCAGCAGAGATATTTACGAGCAGTACTTC,CATSRDIYEQYF,.,TRBV15,TRBJ2-7,.
TGCGCCAGCAGCTTGCTGGGACGACCCCACGAGCAGTACTTC,CASSLLGRPHEQYF,.,TRBV5-1,TRBJ2-7,.
TGTGCCAGCAGTTTATCGGGTCAGGGGCTATTCGGCTCACCCCTCCACTTT,CASSLSGQGLFGSPLHF,.,TRBV28,TRBJ1-6,.
TGTGCCAGCAGCTCGACTAGCGGGAGGTCCTACAATGAGCAGTTCTTC,CASSSTSGRSYNEQFF,.,TRBV11-2,TRBJ2-1,TRBD2
TGTGCCAGCAGCTTGGGAAGGGACAGGGACTCTGGAAACACCATATATTTT,CASSLGRDRDSGNTIYF,.,TRBV5-5,TRBJ1-3,TRBD1
TGCAGTGTCCGGGACACCTTACTTCGGGATTCACCCCTCCACTTT,CSVRDTLLRDSPLHF,.,TRBV20-1,TRBJ1-6,.
TGCAGTGCAAGCGACAGGGCTTCCTACGAGCAGTACTTC,CSASDRASYEQYF,few,TRBV20-1,TRBJ2-7,TRBD1
TGTGCCAGCAGCTCGTACCAAGAGACCCAGTACTTC,CASSSYQETQYF,.,TRBV7-2,TRBJ2-5,.
TGCGCCAGCAGTCCCATACCATACGAGCATTACTTC,CASSPIPYEHYF,.,TRBV10-1,TRBJ2-7,.
TGTGCCAGCAGCTTGACACAGGGGTCTCGCGAAAAACTGTTTTTT,CASSLTQGSREKLFF,.,TRBV11-2,TRBJ1-4,TRBD1
TGTGCCAGCAGCTTAATCTTGAGCTCTGGAAACACCATATATTTT,CASSLILSSGNTIYF,.,TRBV7-9,TRBJ1-3,.
TGTGCCAGCAGTTTAGAGGCAGCTCAAGAGACCCAGTACTTC,CASSLEAAQETQYF,few,TRBV12-3/TRBV12-4,TRBJ2-5,.
TGTGCCAGCAGTGGGGGACCCCTCAATCAGCCCCAGCATTTT,CASSGGPLNQPQHF,few,TRBV6-1,TRBJ1-5,.
TGTGCCAGCTCAACCAGATTAGGGACAGGGGGCGGCGAGCAGTACTTC,CASSTRLGTGGGEQYF,.,TRBV18,TRBJ2-7,TRBD1
TGTGCCAGCAGTCAAGCAATCCGTCTGGGGACCCACAATGAGCAGTTCTTC,CASSQAIRLGTHNEQFF,few,TRBV28,TRBJ2-1,.
TGTGCCAGCACGGGACAGGGGGCTGGATCCTACGAGCAGTACTTC,CASTGQGAGSYEQYF,.,TRBV11-3,TRBJ2-7,TRBD1
TGTGCCAGCAGCCAAGCAGGTTCTTCCTACGAGCAGTACTTC,CASSQAGSSYEQYF,large,TRBV16,TRBJ2-7,.
TGTGCCAGCAGTTTGGGGGGGCGGGAGCTGTTTTTT,CASSLGGRELFF,.,TRBV27,TRBJ2-2,.
TGTGCCAGCTCACCGCAAGGGGGGGGCACTGAAGCTTTCTTT,CASSPQGGGTEAFF,.,TRBV18,TRBJ1-1,.
TGTGCCAGCATGGGGGCAGGGAGGGCCTACAATGAGCAGTTCTTC,CASMGAGRAYNEQFF,.,TRBV6-1,TRBJ2-1,.
TGTGCCACCAGCAGAGATCGGCTTTATGGCTACACCTTC,CATSRDRLYGYTF,few,TRBV15,TRBJ1-2,.
TGTGCCAGCAGTTACTCGACAAGGGGCGAGCAGTACTTC,CASSYSTRGEQYF,.,TRBV6-2/TRBV6-3,TRBJ2-7,.
TGTGCCAGCAGCCAAGTACGGGCCTTAAATGAAAAACTGTTTTTT,CASSQVRALNEKLFF,.,TRBV14,TRBJ1-4,.
TGTGCCAGCAGCTCACCCCGTTGGACAGGGGGGACCGGGGAGCTGTTTTTT,CASSSPRWTGGTGELFF,medium-sized,TRBV7-3,TRBJ2-2,TRBD1
TGCGCCAGCAGCTTAACGGAAACCTACGAGCAGTACTTC,CASSLTETYEQYF,once,TRBV5-1,TRBJ2-7,.
TGTGCCAGCAGTTCTCGGGCTAGCGGTATCTACAATGAGCAGTTCTTC,CASSSRASGIYNEQFF,medium-sized,TRBV6-6,TRBJ2-1,TRBD2
TGTGCCAGCAGCCCGCGGGACACTTACACCGGGGAGCTGTTTTTT,CASSPRDTYTGELFF,medium-sized,TRBV4-2,TRBJ2-2,.